This is a list of T cell receptor beta chains from one sample in a study of blood T cell repertoires in COVID-19. The protocol was immunoSEQ multiplex PCR, while the TCRdb copy is restricted to in-frame clones and leaves out a portion. This sample carries fewer than 350,000 clones, approximately 87% of them seen once, and the ten largest clones take approximately 12%. The sequencing sample was made of peripheral blood. The receptors were gathered from a woman aged 30 to 39 with COVID-19, enrolled during active disease. Each CDR3 is given with its conserved first and last residue. Fields, in order: D gene, clone size, V gene, J gene, CDR3 DNA, CDR3 protein. D genes are given only for firm matches. The size field is filled for only some rows; it gives once, few, many or a size class.

>TRBD1|.|TRBV7-9|TRBJ1-4
TGTGCCAGCAGCCCACCAGGGGGCGAGAGTGAAAAACTGTTTTTT
CASSPPGGESEKLFF
>TRBD1|.|TRBV5-6|TRBJ1-6
TGTGCCAGCAGCATGCCGGGACAGTATTCACCCCTCCACTTT
CASSMPGQYSPLHF
>.|.|TRBV19|TRBJ1-1
TGTGCCAGTAACCTAGGGGGAATGGGCGTCACTGAAGCTTTCTTT
CASNLGGMGVTEAFF
>TRBD2|.|TRBV7-2|TRBJ2-1
TGTGCCAGCAGCTTACTAGCGGGGGTCAGGAATGAGCAGTTCTTC
CASSLLAGVRNEQFF
>TRBD1|.|TRBV6-5|TRBJ2-7
TGTGCCAGCAGTTACGAAACAGGGGGCGAGCAGTACTTC
CASSYETGGEQYF
>.|.|TRBV5-1|TRBJ2-2
TGCGCCAGCAGCTTGGAACAACCGAACACCGGGGAGCTGTTTTTT
CASSLEQPNTGELFF
>TRBD1|.|TRBV27|TRBJ1-2
TGTGCCAGCAGTTCTCAAGGGGGCGCCCTAATCTCGTATGGCTACACCTTC
CASSSQGGALISYGYTF
>.|.|TRBV28|TRBJ2-7
TGTGCCAGCAGTTTAGACAGGAGGAACTACGAGCAGTACTTC
CASSLDRRNYEQYF
>TRBD1|.|TRBV27|TRBJ2-7
TGTGCCAGCAGCCTCCTCCGGGACAGGATCTACTTC
CASSLLRDRIYF
>.|.|TRBV4-1|TRBJ1-2
TGCGCCAGCAGCCAAGAGAAAAGTACGGGGTATGGCTACACCTTC
CASSQEKSTGYGYTF
>TRBD1|.|TRBV27|TRBJ2-7
TGTGCCAGCAGTTTATCGATGCGGGCAGGGGGTCTAAGTGAGCAGTACTTC
CASSLSMRAGGLSEQYF
>.|once|TRBV6-5|TRBJ1-5
TGTGCCAGCAGTTTATCGGAGGGGCTAAACAATCAGCCCCAGCATTTT
CASSLSEGLNNQPQHF
>TRBD1|.|TRBV5-1|TRBJ1-1
TGCGCCAGCAGCCTAAGACAGGGCTGGAACACTGAAGCTTTCTTT
CASSLRQGWNTEAFF
>TRBD2|.|TRBV30|TRBJ2-7
TGTGCCTGGAGCACTAGCGGGGTTTACGAGCAGTACTTC
CAWSTSGVYEQYF
>.|.|TRBV19|TRBJ2-2
TGTGCCAGTAGTATGCCGCATCGGGTGGCGAACACCGGGGAGCTGTTTTTT
CASSMPHRVANTGELFF
>TRBD2|.|TRBV28|TRBJ2-3
TGTGCCAGCAGTTCGGGACTAGTAGATACGCAGTATTTT
CASSSGLVDTQYF
>TRBD2|.|TRBV11-2|TRBJ2-3
TGTGCCAGCAGCTTAGGAATAGCGGGGGGGGCCACCACAGATACGCAGTATTTT
CASSLGIAGGATTDTQYF
>.|.|TRBV19|TRBJ1-6
TGTGCCAGTAGTATGGGCCAGGTTAATTCACCCCTCCACTTT
CASSMGQVNSPLHF
>TRBD1|.|TRBV5-1|TRBJ1-6
TGCGCCAGCAGGGGTGGGACAGGCCGTAATTCACCCCTCCACTTT
CASRGGTGRNSPLHF
>.|.|TRBV7-9|TRBJ1-5
TGTGCCAGCAGCTTAGACAGGTTAGGACAGCCCCAGCATTTT
CASSLDRLGQPQHF
>TRBD1|.|TRBV10-3|TRBJ2-3
TGTGCCATCAGTGGCCGGGGGACAGGGGTAGGAGATACGCAGTATTTT
CAISGRGTGVGDTQYF
>.|.|TRBV27|TRBJ2-1
TGTGCCAGCAGTTTATTAGGGGTGTACAATGAGCAGTTCTTC
CASSLLGVYNEQFF
>.|few|TRBV28|TRBJ1-5
TGTGCCAGCAGGGCCCGGGGTTGGAGGACGAATCAGCCCCAGCATTTT
CASRARGWRTNQPQHF
>.|.|TRBV21-1|TRBJ2-2
TGTGCCAGTTACCGGGACAGGTTTTTT
CASYRDRFF
>.|.|TRBV5-6|TRBJ1-5
TGTGCCAGCAGCGGAGGGGTGGATCAGCCCCAGCATTTT
CASSGGVDQPQHF
>TRBD2|.|TRBV3-1/TRBV3-2|TRBJ2-7
TGTGCCAGCAGACCCACCGGGGGGAATTGGTACGAGCAGTACTTC
CASRPTGGNWYEQYF
>TRBD1|.|TRBV28|TRBJ1-6
TGTGCCAGCAGATTCGGGGACAGGGGTTATTCACCCCTCCACTTT
CASRFGDRGYSPLHF
>TRBD1|.|TRBV28|TRBJ1-2
TGTGCCAGCAGTGGCGACCGGACAGGGCACTATGGCTACACCTTC
CASSGDRTGHYGYTF
>.|once|TRBV6-1|TRBJ2-1
TGTGCCAGCAGTGCCCGAGCGGGACAGGTCTACAATGAGCAGTTCTTC
CASSARAGQVYNEQFF
>.|.|TRBV15|TRBJ1-1
TGTGCCACCAGCAGAAGCGGGATGAACACTGAAGCTTTCTTT
CATSRSGMNTEAFF